The rows below give T cell receptor beta chains drawn from one sample of a study of PD-1 blockade in classical Hodgkin lymphoma. Clones were read by immunoSEQ multiplex PCR, and TCRdb kept only the in-frame ones, dropping some. Of approximately 7,000 clones in the sample, 60% to 85% were seen once. The sequenced material came from peripheral blood mononuclear cells (PBMCs). These receptors all stem from a human donor with classical Hodgkin lymphoma. The CDR3 runs from the conserved cysteine through the conserved F or W. Fields, in order: clone size, V gene, CDR3 length, J gene, D gene, CDR3 DNA, CDR3 protein. D genes are given only for firm matches. Clone size is given for some rows only: seen once, a few or many times, or a class if the clone is expanded.

>-|TRBV11-2|13|TRBJ2-7|TRBD2
TGTGCCAGCAGCTTTGGGACTACCTACGAGCAGTACTTC
CASSFGTTYEQYF
>-|TRBV2|14|TRBJ1-1|-
TGTGCCAGCAGTGTTGGGGGTCTGAACACTGAAGCTTTCTTT
CASSVGGLNTEAFF
>-|TRBV6-4|14|TRBJ2-1|TRBD2
TGTGCCAGCAGTCCCAGCGGGGGGAACAATGAGCAGTTCTTC
CASSPSGGNNEQFF
>-|TRBV6-1|15|TRBJ1-4|TRBD1
TGTGCCAGCAGCCGGGACAGGGGTCGAAATGAAAAACTGTTTTTT
CASSRDRGRNEKLFF
>-|TRBV4-3|17|TRBJ2-6|-
TGCGCCAGCAGCGTGTCGACGTCACAAAGTCGGGCCAACGTCCTGACTTTC
CASSVSTSQSRANVLTF
>-|TRBV10-3|15|TRBJ1-1|TRBD1
TGTGCCACCGGGACAGGGTGGGGATCGAACACTGAAGCTTTCTTT
CATGTGWGSNTEAFF
>-|TRBV12-5|14|TRBJ1-1|-
TGTGCTAGTGGTCCTGACGGCTCGAACACTGAAGCTTTCTTT
CASGPDGSNTEAFF
>-|TRBV5-1|16|TRBJ2-7|-
TGCGCCAGCAGCTTGGGCGGGGGAGAGGGGGACTACGAGCAGTACTTC
CASSLGGGEGDYEQYF
>once|TRBV29-1|12|TRBJ2-5|-
TGCAGCGTTCTGACAGTTAAAGAGACCCAGTACTTC
CSVLTVKETQYF
>large|TRBV2|17|TRBJ1-2|TRBD1
TGTGCCAGCAGCGCGGAGGGACAGGGAAAGGGATTTAGTGGCTACACCTTC
CASSAEGQGKGFSGYTF
>-|TRBV14|15|TRBJ2-5|-
TGTGCCAGCAGCCCCAGGCGCACTTACCAAGAGACCCAGTACTTC
CASSPRRTYQETQYF
>-|TRBV30|13|TRBJ2-5|-
TGTGCCTGGAGTGTATCATTGAGGGGGACCCAGTACTTC
CAWSVSLRGTQYF
>few|TRBV2|13|TRBJ2-1|-
TGTGCCAGCAAGGTGCTAGAGGAAAATGAGCAGTTCTTC
CASKVLEENEQFF
>-|TRBV2|13|TRBJ2-7|-
TGTGCCAGCAGTGAAGGACCGTTACGAGAGCAGTACTTC
CASSEGPLREQYF
>-|TRBV5-6|15|TRBJ1-1|-
TGTGCCAGCAGCTTGGGGAGAAGGATGAACACTGAAGCTTTCTTT
CASSLGRRMNTEAFF